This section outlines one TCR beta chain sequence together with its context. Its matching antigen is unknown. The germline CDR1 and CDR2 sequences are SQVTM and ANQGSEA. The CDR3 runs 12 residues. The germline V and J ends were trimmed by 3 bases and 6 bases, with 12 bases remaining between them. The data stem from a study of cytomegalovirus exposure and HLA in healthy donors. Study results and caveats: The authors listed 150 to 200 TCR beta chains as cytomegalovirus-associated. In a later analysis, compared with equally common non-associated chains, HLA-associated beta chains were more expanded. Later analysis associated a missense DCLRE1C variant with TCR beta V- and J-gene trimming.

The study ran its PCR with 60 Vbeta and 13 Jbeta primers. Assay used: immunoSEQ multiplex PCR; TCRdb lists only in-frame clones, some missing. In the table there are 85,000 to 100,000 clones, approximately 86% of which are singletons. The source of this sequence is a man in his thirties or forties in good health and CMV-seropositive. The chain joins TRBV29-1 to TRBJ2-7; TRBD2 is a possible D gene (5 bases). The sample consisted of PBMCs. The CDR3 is CSVEGSRGEQYF. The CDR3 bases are TGCAGCGTTGAGGGCTCCCGGGGCGAGCAGTACTTC.